This entry lists 31 T cell receptor beta chains sequenced from one sample in a study of T cell responses to AZD1222 COVID-19 vaccine. Clones were sequenced by immunoSEQ multiplex PCR, and TCRdb holds only the in-frame ones, with some missing. The table records about 100,000 clones, roughly 85% of them present only once. Specimen: peripheral blood, collected on day 0 of AZD1222 vaccination. These receptors were obtained from an adult in good health.

The chain employs TRBV5-6 and TRBJ1-1; D remains unclear. With 5 bases removed from V and 7 bases from J, the gap between germline ends came to 18 bases. The CDR3 is made up of 14 amino acids. Germline lookup yields CDR1 SGHDT and CDR2 YYEEEE. The CDR3 nucleotides read TGTGCCAGCAGTCATATCGTTGGTTTAAATGAAGCTTTCTTT. This codes for CASSHIVGLNEAFF.

This chain uses TRBV2 with TRBJ2-7, with 12 bases matching TRBD1. V dropped 6 bases and J dropped 7; count of bases not matched to a gene: 13. The CDR3 is made up of 16 amino acids. Germline CDR1 and CDR2: SNHLY and FYNNEI. CDR3 loop: CASRNTGQGAIEEQYF. The DNA for the CDR3 is TGTGCCAGCAGAAATACGGGACAGGGGGCTATCGAAGAGCAGTACTTC.

The rearrangement links TRBV5-4 to TRBJ2-7, with 7 bases fitting TRBD2. CDR3 length: 16 amino acids. With V trimmed by 0 bases and J by 0 bases, 6 bases remained unmatched. Germline CDR1 SGHNT, CDR2 YYREEE (reference sequence). Here the CDR3 DNA reads TGTGCCAGCAGCTTGGGGGCGGGGGTCCGCTCCTACGAGCAGTACTTC. It is translated as CASSLGAGVRSYEQYF.

The count of this clone is one. The chain carries TRBV5-1 and TRBJ2-7; D perhaps matches TRBD1 (6 bases). Germline assignment: CDR1 SGHRS and CDR2 YFSETQ. The CDR3 runs 14 residues. The ends were cut back, 0 bases at V and 6 bases at J, with 13 bases in the middle. The CDR3 coding sequence is TGCGCCAGCAGCTTGGGGGTCAGGGGTAGCGAGCAGTACTTC. This codes for CASSLGVRGSEQYF.

This chain links TRBV30 with TRBJ2-7; D is ambiguous. The CDR3 is made up of 13 amino acids. CDR1 GTSNPN and CDR2 SVGIG come from the germline V gene (reference sequence). V was trimmed by 1 base and J by 6 bases, leaving 13 bases between them. Here the CDR3 reads CAWSGQGRGEQYF. CDR3 nucleotide sequence: TGTGCCTGGAGTGGCCAAGGAAGAGGCGAGCAGTACTTC.

The chain combines TRBV30 with TRBJ1-5; no clear D gene. CDR3 length: 13 amino acids. The germline V gene has CDR1 GTSNPN and CDR2 SVGIG (reference sequence). V was trimmed by 5 bases and J by 0 bases, leaving 8 bases between them. CDR3 amino acids: CAWGHYSNQPQHF. As DNA, the CDR3 is TGTGCCTGGGGCCACTATAGCAATCAGCCCCAGCATTTT.

V gene TRBV19 combines with J gene TRBJ2-3, with TRBD2 matching over 14 bases. The CDR3 is made up of 19 amino acids. The V segment lost 4 bases and the J segment 2 bases; nucleotides outside the gene matches: 11. Germline CDR1 reads LNHDA; CDR2 reads SQIVND (reference sequence). CDR3 bases: TGTGCCAGTAGTACGACTAGCGGGGGGGCCGGGTTCCCCACAGATACGCAGTATTTT. Protein: CASSTTSGGAGFPTDTQYF.

The chain links TRBV7-9 to TRBJ2-2; 9 bases fit TRBD1. CDR1 and CDR2 (germline): SEHNR, FQNEAQ (reference sequence). The CDR3 extends over 15 amino acids. Trimming took 4 bases from V and 1 from J; bases not matched to a gene: 1. The CDR3 DNA sequence: TGTGCCAGCAGCTCGGGACAGGGGAACACCGGGGAGCTGTTTTTT. Amino acid sequence: CASSSGQGNTGELFF. Variable domain in full (rest from reference TRBV7-9 and TRBJ2-2): DTGVSQNPRHKITKRGQNVTFRCDPISEHNRLYWYRQTLGQGPEFLTYFQNEAQLEKSRLLSDRFSAERPKGSFSTLEIQRTEQGDSAMYLCASSSGQGNTGELFFGEGSRLTVL.

The chain combines TRBV14 with TRBJ1-1; the match to TRBD1 covers 7 bases. The V gene's germline CDR1 is SGHDN and CDR2 FVKESK. V trimming: 4 bases; J trimming: 5 bases; junction bases outside the gene matches: 4. This CDR3 spans 13 amino acids. As DNA, the CDR3 is TGTGCCAGCAGCCTTGACAGGGTTACTGAAGCTTTCTTT. Translation gives CASSLDRVTEAFF.

The rearrangement uses TRBV2 and TRBJ2-1; 12 bases map to TRBD2. The CDR3 consists of 15 residues. J gave up 2 bases and V 6 bases, and 2 bases lay outside the gene matches. Germline V CDR1 and CDR2: SNHLY, FYNNEI. CDR3 nucleotides: TGTGCCAGCAGGACTAGCGGGGGCACCTACAATGAGCAGTTCTTC. Translation gives CASRTSGGTYNEQFF.

This chain links TRBV28 with TRBJ1-5; TRBD1 might be the D (5 bases). Germline V lookup: CDR1 MDHEN, CDR2 SYDVKM. Between the trimmed V and J ends, which lost 3 bases and 3 bases, there was a span of 15 bases. This CDR3 spans 16 amino acids. In nucleotides, the CDR3 is TGTGCCAGCAGTTTCAGTTTTGAGGGGTACAATCAGCCCCAGCATTTT. This translates into CASSFSFEGYNQPQHF.

The genes are TRBV6-2 or TRBV6-3 and TRBJ2-3; unclear D gene. CDR3 length: 13 amino acids. Germline CDR1 is MNHEY and CDR2 is SVGEGT. Trimming removed 2 bases at V and 5 bases at J, with 8 bases between. CDR3 coding DNA: TGTGCCAGCAGTTACGGCAGCTTAGATACGCAGTATTTT. Translating gives CASSYGSLDTQYF.

CDR3 sequence (DNA): TGCGCCAGCAGCTGGGGACTACCCAGCACAGATACGCAGTATTTT. Amino acids: CASSWGLPSTDTQYF. J is TRBJ2-3 and V is TRBV5-1, with TRBD2 matching 7 bases. CDR3 length: 15 amino acids. CDR1 and CDR2 from the germline V gene are SGHRS and YFSETQ. V gave up 3 bases and J gave up 0 bases; unmatched junction bases: 4.

The V call is TRBV24-1, the J call TRBJ1-6; D may be TRBD1 (5 bases). The V gene's germline CDR1 is KGHDR and CDR2 SFDVKD. V gave up 5 bases and J gave up 8 bases, with 21 bases separating them. This CDR3 is 17 amino acids long. CDR3 amino acids: CATSGDRDAIPYSPLHF. The DNA of the CDR3 is TGTGCCACCAGTGGAGACCGGGACGCAATTCCTTATTCACCCCTCCACTTT.

The V gene is TRBV29-1, the J gene TRBJ2-7; 7 bases map to TRBD2. The germline CDR1 and CDR2 sequences are SQVTM and ANQGSEA. V shed 3 bases, J shed 3 bases, and the junction held 11 bases outside the gene matches. The CDR3 totals 15 residues. CDR3 DNA: TGCAGCGTTGAGGGCGAGCGGGGACCCTTCTACGAGCAGTACTTC. It is translated as CSVEGERGPFYEQYF.

The V call is TRBV3-1 (or the pseudogene TRBV3-2), the J call TRBJ2-1; TRBD1 agrees at 9 bases. Trimming removed 4 bases from V and 8 bases from J; junction bases left unmatched: 6. The CDR3 runs to 14 residues. The V gene's germline CDR1 is LGHDT and CDR2 YNNKEL (reference sequence). The chain's CDR3 is CASSPTGTGYEQFF. Written as DNA, the CDR3 is TGTGCCAGCAGCCCCACCGGGACAGGGTATGAGCAGTTCTTC.

CDR3 residues: CASSSQTGSFYGYTF. The CDR3 DNA reads as TGTGCCAGCAGCTCCCAGACAGGGTCCTTCTATGGCTACACCTTC. The chain has TRBV6-5 and TRBJ1-2; 7 bases align to TRBD1. The V and J ends lost 6 bases and 4 bases, in that order; junction bases with no gene match: 11. The germline CDR1 and CDR2 sequences are MNHEY and SVGAGI. This CDR3 spans 15 amino acids.

V usage is TRBV29-1 and J usage is TRBJ1-5, with no clear D. V lost 5 bases and J 5 bases, leaving 10 bases between the germline ends. Germline values: CDR1 SQVTM, CDR2 ANQGSEA. This CDR3 has 12 residues. The CDR3 sequence: CSVQGGDQPQHF. The CDR3 bases are TGCAGCGTTCAAGGAGGAGATCAGCCCCAGCATTTT.

The genes are TRBV24-1 and TRBJ1-2, with D unclear. The CDR3 runs 13 residues. Trimming shortened V by 3 bases and J by 2 bases, and 6 bases separated the two germline ends. Germline V CDR1 and CDR2: KGHDR, SFDVKD. CDR3 nucleotides: TGTGCCACCAGTGATCGTCGGAACTATGGCTACACCTTC. This gives the protein CATSDRRNYGYTF.

The chain carries TRBV5-4 and TRBJ1-6; 9 bases agree with TRBD1. CDR1 is SGHNT, CDR2 YYREEE, per germline (reference sequence). This CDR3 contains 14 residues. The junction had 4 bases not matched to a gene; V was cut back by 3 bases and J by 9 bases. CDR3: CASSSDRGLSPLHF. The DNA for the CDR3 is TGTGCCAGCAGCTCGGACAGGGGACTTTCACCCCTCCACTTT.

This chain uses TRBV18 with TRBJ1-2; TRBD1 matches at 9 bases. Germline CDR1 and CDR2: KGHSH and LQKENI. The trim removed 0 bases at V and 7 bases at J, leaving 9 bases unmatched. The CDR3 loop spans 16 amino acids. CDR3 bases: TGTGCCAGCTCACCACCGGGACAGGGATCGTTTAGTGGCTACACCTTC. Protein sequence: CASSPPGQGSFSGYTF.

This chain connects TRBV10-3 to TRBJ2-7; D is possibly TRBD2 (5 bases). The V gene's germline CDR1 is ENHRY and CDR2 SYGVKD. Trimming took off 11 bases at V and 0 bases at J, with 17 bases between the two ends. The CDR3 length is 14 residues. CDR3 coding DNA: TGTGCCGTCACTCCGGGGTCCTACTCCTACGAGCAGTACTTC. Its protein product is CAVTPGSYSYEQYF.

The chain combines TRBV10-3 with TRBJ2-7, with 9 bases fitting TRBD2. Germline V gives CDR1 ENHRY, CDR2 SYGVKD. V was pared by 10 bases and J by 4 bases, with 23 bases of the junction left unmatched. The CDR3 loop spans 18 amino acids. The CDR3 nucleotides are TGTGCCACCGCAGAGGGGGCTCCAATCACGACTAGCGGTTACGAGCAGTACTTC. Translating it yields CATAEGAPITTSGYEQYF.

V is TRBV5-6 and J is TRBJ1-1; D remains ambiguous. The CDR3 runs to 16 residues. V lost 2 bases and J lost 8, with 22 bases in between. Germline V lookup: CDR1 SGHDT, CDR2 YYEEEE. CDR3 residues: CASSFLLGPSEGEAFF. In DNA, the CDR3 is TGTGCCAGCAGCTTCCTGTTAGGGCCCTCGGAAGGGGAAGCTTTCTTT.

This sequence joins TRBV7-2 and TRBJ1-3; D remains unclear. The CDR3 sequence is 15 residues long. Trimming took off 1 base at V and 0 bases at J, with 7 bases between the two ends. Germline V gene data show CDR1 as SGHTA and CDR2 as FQGNSA. DNA for the CDR3: TGTGCCAGCAGCTTAGGAGCAACCTCTGGAAACACCATATATTTT. It yields the protein CASSLGATSGNTIYF.

The V and J genes are TRBV19 and TRBJ2-7; either TRBD1 or TRBD2 may supply D (5 bases each). This CDR3 is 14 amino acids long. With 7 bases removed from V and 0 bases from J, the gap between germline ends came to 13 bases. The germline V gene has CDR1 LNHDA and CDR2 SQIVND (reference sequence). The CDR3 DNA follows: TGTGCCAGTAAACCAGGGAGACTCTCCTACGAGCAGTACTTC. Translation gives CASKPGRLSYEQYF.

This chain connects TRBV7-2 to TRBJ2-5; TRBD2 might be the D (6 bases). V was trimmed by 4 bases and J by 0 bases, leaving 9 bases between them. CDR3 length equals 14 residues. Germline CDR1 reads SGHTA; CDR2 reads FQGNSA. The CDR3 nucleotides read TGTGCCAGCAGCTGGAGGGGCGACCAAGAGACCCAGTACTTC. It yields the protein CASSWRGDQETQYF. The full variable domain, completed using reference TRBV7-2 and TRBJ2-5, is GAGVSQSPSNKVTEKGKDVELRCDPISGHTALYWYRQSLGQGLEFLIYFQGNSAPDKSGLPSDRFSAERTGGSVSTLTIQRTQQEDSAVYLCASSWRGDQETQYFGPGTRLLVL.

The chain couples TRBV7-8 to TRBJ1-6, with 8 bases fitting TRBD1. Per germline, CDR1 SGHVS and CDR2 FQNEAQ. V shed 2 bases and J 7 bases; nucleotides not matched to a gene: 10. The CDR3 contains 17 residues. The CDR3 DNA follows: TGTGCCAGCAGCTTAACAAACAACAGGGGGGCAAATTCACCCCTCCACTTT. The encoded protein is CASSLTNNRGANSPLHF. The variable domain in full, completed from reference TRBV7-8 and TRBJ1-6, reads GAGVSQSPRYKVAKRGQDVALRCDPISGHVSLFWYQQALGQGPEFLTYFQNEAQLDKSGLPSDRFFAERPEGSVSTLKIQRTQQEDSAVYLCASSLTNNRGANSPLHFGNGTRLTVT.

The chain employs TRBV25-1 and TRBJ2-7; TRBD1 matches 7 bases. Looked up from germline, CDR1 is MGHDK and CDR2 is SYGVNS. This CDR3 contains 13 residues. V was pared by 6 bases and J by 3 bases, with 5 bases of the junction left unmatched. DNA of the CDR3: TGTGCCAGCAGGCCCCCAGGGGGCTACGAGCAGTACTTC. This gives the protein CASRPPGGYEQYF.

The chain recombines TRBV11-2 with TRBJ2-7; D unclear. Germline CDR1 reads SGHAT; CDR2 reads FQNNGV. The CDR3 spans 14 residues. Between the trimmed V and J ends, which lost 1 base and 1 base, there was a span of 8 bases. CDR3 region: CASSLAPESYEQYF. The CDR3 DNA sequence: TGTGCCAGCAGCTTAGCTCCCGAATCCTACGAGCAGTACTTC.

The chain combines TRBV7-9 with TRBJ2-3, with TRBD2 matching 7 bases. Trimming at V came to 5 bases and at J to 6 bases, leaving 2 bases not matched to a gene. CDR1 and CDR2 from the germline V gene are SEHNR and FQNEAQ (reference sequence). This CDR3 is built from 12 residues. CDR3 DNA: TGTGCCAGCAGCGGAGCGGGGGATACGCAGTATTTT. The encoded protein is CASSGAGDTQYF.